The entry that follows covers one T cell receptor (beta chain) sequence. This CDR3 region has 13 residues. Germline assignment: CDR1 MNHEY and CDR2 SVGAGI. Trimming left V 4 bases short and J 13 bases short, with 17 bases between. Produced via immunoSEQ multiplex PCR; TCRdb's table is partial and in-frame only. This sample has approximately 69,000 clones, with approximately 87% found just once. This sample was included in a study of T cell responses to AZD1222 COVID-19 vaccine. The input for sequencing was peripheral blood, taken 28 days after the second AZD1222 dose. The V and J genes are TRBV6-5 and TRBJ1-5, with D possibly being TRBD1 (6 bases). This clonotype was sampled from an adult who received the AZD1222 COVID-19 vaccine. The CDR3 reads CASSLNGQTMQHF. Written as DNA, the CDR3 is TGTGCCAGCAGTTTAAATGGACAGACGATGCAGCATTTT.